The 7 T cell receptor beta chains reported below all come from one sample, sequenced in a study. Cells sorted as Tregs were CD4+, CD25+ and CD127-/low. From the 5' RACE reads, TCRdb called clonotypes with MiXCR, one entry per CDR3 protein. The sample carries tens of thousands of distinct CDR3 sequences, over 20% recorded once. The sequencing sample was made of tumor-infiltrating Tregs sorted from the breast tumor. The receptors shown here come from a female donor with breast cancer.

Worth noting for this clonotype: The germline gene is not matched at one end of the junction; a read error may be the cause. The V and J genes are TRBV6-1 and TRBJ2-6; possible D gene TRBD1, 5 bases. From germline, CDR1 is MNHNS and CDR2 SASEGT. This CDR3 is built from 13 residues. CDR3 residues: CASLVSGANVPTF. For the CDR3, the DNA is TGTGCCAGCCTAGTCTCTGGGGCCAACGTCCCGACTTTC.

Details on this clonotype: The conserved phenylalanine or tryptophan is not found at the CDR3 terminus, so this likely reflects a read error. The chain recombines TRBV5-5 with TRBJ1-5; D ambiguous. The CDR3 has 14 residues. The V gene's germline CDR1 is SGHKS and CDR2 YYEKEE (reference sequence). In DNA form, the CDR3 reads TGTGCCAGCAGCTTTAGTCAGTTCAATCAGCCTCAGCATCTT. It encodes CASSFSQFNQPQHL.

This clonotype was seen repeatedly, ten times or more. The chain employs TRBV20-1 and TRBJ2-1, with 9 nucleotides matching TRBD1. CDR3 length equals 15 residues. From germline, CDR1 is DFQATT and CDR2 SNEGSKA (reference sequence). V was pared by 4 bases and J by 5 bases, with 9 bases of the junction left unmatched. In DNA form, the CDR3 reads TGCAGTGCTACGGACAGGGGTTCACAGAACAATGAGCAGTTCTTC. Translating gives CSATDRGSQNNEQFF.

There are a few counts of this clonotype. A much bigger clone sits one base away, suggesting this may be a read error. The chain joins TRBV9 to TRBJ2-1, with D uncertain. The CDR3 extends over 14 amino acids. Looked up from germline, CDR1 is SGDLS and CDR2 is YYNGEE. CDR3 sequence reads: CASCVQTSYNEQFF. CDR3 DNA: TGTGCCAGCTGCGTACAGACCTCCTACAATGAGCAGTTCTTC.

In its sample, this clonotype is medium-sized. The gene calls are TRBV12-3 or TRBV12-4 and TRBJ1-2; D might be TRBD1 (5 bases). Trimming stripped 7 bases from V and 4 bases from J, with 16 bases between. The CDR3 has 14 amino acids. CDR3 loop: CASKGPVSSYGYTF. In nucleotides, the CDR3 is TGTGCCAGCAAGGGGCCGGTCAGCTCCTATGGCTACACCTTC.

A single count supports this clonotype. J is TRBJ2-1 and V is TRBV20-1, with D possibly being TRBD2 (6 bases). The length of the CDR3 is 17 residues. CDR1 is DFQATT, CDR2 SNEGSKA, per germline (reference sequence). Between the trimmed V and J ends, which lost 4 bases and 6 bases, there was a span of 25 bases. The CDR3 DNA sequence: TGCAGTGCTACTACCGGGACTGGCGGGATTAGGGGCAATGAGCAGTTCTTC. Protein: CSATTGTGGIRGNEQFF.

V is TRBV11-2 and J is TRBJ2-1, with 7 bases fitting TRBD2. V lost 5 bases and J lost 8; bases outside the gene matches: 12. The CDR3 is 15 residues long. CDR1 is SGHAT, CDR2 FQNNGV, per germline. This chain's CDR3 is CASSHNTWEGYEQFF. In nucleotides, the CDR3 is TGTGCCAGCAGCCATAATACGTGGGAGGGCTATGAGCAGTTCTTC.